These T cell receptor beta chains were read from a single sample in a study of blood T cell repertoires in COVID-19. Sequencing was performed with immunoSEQ multiplex PCR; in TCRdb, only in-frame clones are kept and a portion is missing. The sample contains some 190,000 clones, over 75% of which appear only once. Sequencing input: peripheral blood. The source of these receptors is a woman between 50 and 59 years old with acute or convalescent COVID-19. The CDR3 runs from the conserved cysteine through the conserved F or W. D genes are given only for firm matches.

d_call: TRBD1; v_call: TRBV27; j_call: TRBJ2-2; cdr3_aa: CASRNRQGSGGELFF
d_call: -; v_call: TRBV15; j_call: TRBJ1-1; cdr3_aa: CATNKGQLNTEAFF
d_call: -; v_call: TRBV7-8; j_call: TRBJ2-1; cdr3_aa: CASSRGPLNEQFF
d_call: TRBD2; v_call: TRBV4-1; j_call: TRBJ2-7; cdr3_aa: CASSQAPASGLSYEQYF
d_call: TRBD2; v_call: TRBV11-2; j_call: TRBJ2-1; cdr3_aa: CASSFQTSGYNEQFF
d_call: TRBD1; v_call: TRBV28; j_call: TRBJ1-5; cdr3_aa: CASRRDSSNQPQHF
d_call: TRBD1; v_call: TRBV6-5; j_call: TRBJ2-7; cdr3_aa: CASSYDRGNEQYF
d_call: -; v_call: TRBV10-3; j_call: TRBJ1-1; cdr3_aa: CAISESGRLRNTEAFF
d_call: TRBD1; v_call: TRBV12-5; j_call: TRBJ1-2; cdr3_aa: CASGYGKYPGQGLYGYTF
d_call: TRBD2; v_call: TRBV12-5; j_call: TRBJ2-7; cdr3_aa: CASGLEFAEAGAYEQYF
d_call: TRBD1; v_call: TRBV5-1; j_call: TRBJ1-4; cdr3_aa: CASSHRDRATNEKLFF
d_call: -; v_call: TRBV6-5; j_call: TRBJ2-2; cdr3_aa: CASSSPNELGTGELFF